Presented here are 16 T cell receptor beta chains from one specimen sequenced in a study of identical twins. TCRdb itself ran the 5' RACE reads through MiXCR, one entry per CDR3 protein. The repertoire holds fewer than 500,000 distinct CDR3 sequences, approximately 24% seen once, with roughly 2.8% in the top ten. These same records also appear under a second study, on T cells expressing NK-cell markers.

Sequenced material: CD4+ T cells sorted from blood. All receptors come from a woman under 30 in good health.

The chain joins TRBV12-3 or TRBV12-4 to TRBJ1-1; 7 bases align to TRBD1. The trim removed 4 bases at V and 2 bases at J, leaving 7 bases unmatched. The CDR3 is 15 residues long. The CDR3 loop reads CASSWNRGGNTEAFF. CDR3 in DNA: TGTGCCAGCAGTTGGAACAGGGGCGGAAACACTGAAGCTTTCTTT.

This clonotype was picked up many times. The chain carries TRBV3-1 and TRBJ1-6, with 8 nucleotides matching TRBD1. Germline lookup yields CDR1 LGHDT and CDR2 YNNKEL (reference sequence). V was pared by 5 bases and J by 9 bases, with 9 bases of the junction left unmatched. The CDR3 has 15 amino acids. Here the CDR3 DNA reads TGTGCCAGCAGCTCGGGACAGGTAGCGAGTTCACCCCTCCACTTT. Protein product: CASSSGQVASSPLHF.

This clonotype has only a few counts. This chain uses TRBV20-1 with TRBJ2-3, with unresolved D. Per germline, CDR1 DFQATT and CDR2 SNEGSKA (reference sequence). V dropped 3 bases and J dropped 3 bases, with 7 bases sitting between them. The CDR3 runs to 12 residues. The chain's CDR3 is CSARHLTDTQYF. The CDR3 coding sequence is TGCAGTGCTAGGCACCTTACAGATACGCAGTATTTT.

The chain joins TRBV5-1 to TRBJ2-2; unclear D gene. The germline CDR1 and CDR2 sequences are SGHRS and YFSETQ. The CDR3 covers 14 residues. Between the trimmed V and J ends, which lost 6 bases and 6 bases, there was a span of 15 bases. CDR3 region: CASNPRPLAGELFF. The CDR3 DNA is TGCGCCAGCAACCCCCGGCCATTGGCCGGGGAGCTGTTTTTT.

This rearrangement joins TRBV10-2 to TRBJ2-7; 10 bases fit TRBD1. Germline trimming cut 7 bases from V and 6 bases from J; bases unmatched to any gene: 9. The CDR3 consists of 14 residues. Germline V lookup: CDR1 WSHSY, CDR2 SAAADI. The CDR3 reads CASKHRQGAGEQYF. DNA for the CDR3: TGCGCCAGCAAACACAGACAGGGGGCAGGCGAGCAGTACTTC.

The gene calls are TRBV12-3 or TRBV12-4 and TRBJ2-4; D tentatively reads TRBD1 or TRBD2 (5 bases each). This CDR3 spans 12 amino acids. V lost 3 bases to trimming and J lost 7 bases, with 7 bases between them. DNA of the CDR3: TGTGCCAGCAGTTTTTGGGGGAACATTCAGTACTTC. The encoded protein is CASSFWGNIQYF.

This clonotype was detected only a few times. The J gene is TRBJ2-1, the V gene TRBV12-3 or TRBV12-4; a possible D gene is TRBD1 (5 bases). The CDR3 has 16 amino acids. The V gene lost 5 bases and the J gene lost 9 bases, with 23 bases spanning the gap. CDR3 sequence reads: CASSAPPPQVMGEQFF. DNA of the CDR3: TGTGCCAGCAGTGCACCCCCCCCACAGGTTATGGGTGAGCAGTTCTTC.

This sequence joins TRBV2 and TRBJ2-7; TRBD2 agrees at 11 bases. Germline lookup yields CDR1 SNHLY and CDR2 FYNNEI. Losses at the gene ends were 6 bases for V and 3 bases for J; bases not matched to a gene: 4. The CDR3 has 14 amino acids. The CDR3 is CASRDLAGGYEQYF. CDR3 coding DNA: TGTGCCAGCAGGGACCTAGCGGGGGGCTACGAGCAGTACTTC.

This clonotype was detected only a few times. V usage is TRBV12-3 or TRBV12-4 and J usage is TRBJ2-2; a weak D match, TRBD1 (6 bases). The germline V and J ends were trimmed by 6 bases and 5 bases, with 19 bases remaining between them. The CDR3 consists of 16 residues. The CDR3 coding sequence is TGTGCCAGCAGCCAAACCCAGGGGATGGGTACCGGGGAGCTGTTTTTT. Translation gives CASSQTQGMGTGELFF.

The chain recombines TRBV5-1 with TRBJ2-2, with D maybe TRBD2 (6 bases). CDR3 length: 16 amino acids. Germline values: CDR1 SGHRS, CDR2 YFSETQ. With 1 base removed from V and 4 bases from J, the gap between germline ends came to 14 bases. The CDR3 is CASSLLSGALTGELFF. The CDR3 DNA reads TGCGCCAGCAGCTTGCTCTCGGGAGCCCTCACCGGGGAGCTGTTTTTT.

This clonotype was recorded many times. The chain joins TRBV20-1 to TRBJ2-7, with D maybe TRBD2 (5 bases). Germline CDR1 DFQATT, CDR2 SNEGSKA (reference sequence). The V and J ends lost 5 bases and 4 bases respectively, with 12 bases between them. The CDR3 is 12 residues long. This CDR3 is CSAAPGTYEQYF. In DNA, the CDR3 is TGCAGTGCTGCCCCGGGAACTTACGAGCAGTACTTC.

The chain joins TRBV20-1 to TRBJ1-3; no reliable D call. There are 12 residues in the CDR3. The germline V gene has CDR1 DFQATT and CDR2 SNEGSKA (reference sequence). Trimming cost V 1 base and J 5 bases, with 6 bases left between them. The CDR3 loop reads CSARAGRNTIYF. CDR3 nucleotides: TGCAGTGCTAGAGCTGGGAGAAACACCATATATTTT.

As DNA, the CDR3 is TGTGCCAGCAGTTACTCCGACAGGAGACAAGAGACCCAGTACTTC. Protein: CASSYSDRRQETQYF. The chain has TRBV6-5 and TRBJ2-5; perhaps TRBD1 as D (6 bases). V was trimmed by 0 bases and J by 2 bases, leaving 10 bases between them. The CDR3 has 15 amino acids. In germline, CDR1 is MNHEY, CDR2 SVGAGI.

This clonotype was counted only a few times. This chain joins TRBV29-1 and TRBJ2-1; possible D gene TRBD2, 6 bases. Germline values: CDR1 SQVTM, CDR2 ANQGSEA. V lost 8 bases to trimming and J lost 4 bases, with 18 bases between them. This CDR3 has 14 residues. CDR3 amino acids: CSTWAGRIYNEQFF. CDR3 in DNA: TGCAGCACCTGGGCGGGACGGATATACAATGAGCAGTTCTTC.

Only a few counts were recorded for this clonotype. V is TRBV20-1 and J is TRBJ1-1, with D perhaps matching TRBD1 (5 bases). The CDR3 consists of 12 residues. Trimming left V 7 bases short and J 5 bases short, with 14 bases between. The germline gives CDR1 DFQATT, CDR2 SNEGSKA (reference sequence). CDR3 protein: CSVKRGETEAFF. In DNA, the CDR3 is TGCAGTGTTAAGAGGGGCGAAACTGAAGCTTTCTTT.

V is TRBV19 and J is TRBJ2-6, with D possibly matching TRBD1 (7 bases). The CDR3 consists of 17 residues. Germline CDR1 LNHDA, CDR2 SQIVND (reference sequence). V was pared by 6 bases and J by 1 base, with 16 bases between. Here the CDR3 DNA reads TGTGCCAGTAGCCCCGGGACAGCGGGTTCTGGGGCCAACGTCCTGACTTTC. Residues: CASSPGTAGSGANVLTF. The variable domain in full, with the rest retrieved from reference TRBV19 and TRBJ2-6, is DGGITQSPKYLFRKEGQNVTLSCEQNLNHDAMYWYRQDPGQGLRLIYYSQIVNDFQKGDIAEGYSVSREKKESFPLTVTSAQKNPTAFYLCASSPGTAGSGANVLTFGAGSRLTVL.